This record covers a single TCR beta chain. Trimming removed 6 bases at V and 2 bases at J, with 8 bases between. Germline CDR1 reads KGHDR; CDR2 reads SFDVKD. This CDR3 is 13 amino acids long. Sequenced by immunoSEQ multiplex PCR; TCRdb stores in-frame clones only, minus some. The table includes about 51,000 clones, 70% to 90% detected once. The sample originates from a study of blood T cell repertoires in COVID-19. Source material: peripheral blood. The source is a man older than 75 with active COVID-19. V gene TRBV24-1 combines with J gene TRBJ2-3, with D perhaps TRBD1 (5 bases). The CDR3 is CATSNRYTDTQYF. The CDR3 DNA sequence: TGTGCCACCAGTAACAGGTACACAGATACGCAGTATTTT.